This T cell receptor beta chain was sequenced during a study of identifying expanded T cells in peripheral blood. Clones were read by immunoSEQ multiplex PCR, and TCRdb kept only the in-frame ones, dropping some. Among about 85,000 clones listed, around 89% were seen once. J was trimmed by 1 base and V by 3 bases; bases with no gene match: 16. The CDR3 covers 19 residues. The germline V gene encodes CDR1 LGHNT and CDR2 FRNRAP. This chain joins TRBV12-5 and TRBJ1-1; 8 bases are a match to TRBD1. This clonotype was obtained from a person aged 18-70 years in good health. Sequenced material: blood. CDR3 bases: TGTGCTAGTGGTTTTCATCTCGGGACAGGAGGAGTGGAGAACACTGAAGCTTTCTTT. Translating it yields CASGFHLGTGGVENTEAFF.